Listed below are T cell receptor beta chains from one sample, sequenced in a study of T cell repertoires in cytomegalovirus infection. TCRdb reanalysed the reads using MiXCR and keeps one entry per CDR3 protein. The table shows 150,000 or so distinct CDR3 sequences, with about 20% occurring only once. Sequenced: PBMCs. The origin of the receptors is a human donor in good health (CMV status not recorded). Some clones in this sample may be carry-over from other donors' samples. The CDR3 runs from the conserved cysteine through the conserved F or W. D genes are given only for firm matches. Only some rows state a clone size, as once, few, many or a class for expanded clones.

d_call	v_call	clone_size	j_call	cdr3_nt	cdr3_aa
-	TRBV6-6	-	TRBJ2-2	TGTGCCAGCAGTTACTATAGTACCGGGGAGCTGTTTTTT	CASSYYSTGELFF
TRBD2	TRBV29-1	-	TRBJ2-5	TGCAGCGTTGCTAAGCGGGAGGTTCGGGAGACCCAGTACTTC	CSVAKREVRETQYF
-	TRBV6-5	few	TRBJ1-4	TGTGCCAGCAGTTACTCGGCAGTAACTAATGAAAAACTGTTTTTT	CASSYSAVTNEKLFF
-	TRBV28	few	TRBJ1-1	TGTGCCTCCCAGGAGGATGAAGACATGAACACTGAAGCTTTCTTT	CASQEDEDMNTEAFF
-	TRBV7-2	many	TRBJ2-2	TGTGCCAGCAGCTTCAAAAACACCGGGGAGCTGTTTTTT	CASSFKNTGELFF
-	TRBV9	many	TRBJ1-1	TGTGCCAGCAGCGTAGGGGGTGACACTGAAGCTTTCTTT	CASSVGGDTEAFF
TRBD2	TRBV7-2	many	TRBJ2-7	TGTGCCAGCAGCTTAGTACTAGCGGGAGGGGGAGAGCAGTACTTC	CASSLVLAGGGEQYF
-	TRBV7-2	once	TRBJ2-1	TGTTCCAGCAGCTTAGGAGGGAATGAGCAGTTCTTC	CSSSLGGNEQFF
TRBD2	TRBV9	-	TRBJ2-5	TGTGCCAGCAGCGCAACTAGCGGGAGTGGTCAAGAGACCCAGTACTTC	CASSATSGSGQETQYF
-	TRBV29-1	-	TRBJ1-1	TGCAGCGGAGGGGTTGGGCCAAACACTGAAGCTTTCTTT	CSGGVGPNTEAFF
-	TRBV29-1	-	TRBJ2-1	TGCAGCGTGGGTGGAAGTTCAAGCTCCTACAATGAGCAGTTCTTC	CSVGGSSSSYNEQFF
TRBD2	TRBV7-6	few	TRBJ2-5	TGTGCCAGCACGACTAGCGGGAGGCCCCCAAAGGACCAGTACTTC	CASTTSGRPPKDQYF
-	TRBV7-2	many	TRBJ2-2	TGTGCCAGCAGACTTAGGGCTAGCCTGAACACCGGGGAGCTGTTTTTT	CASRLRASLNTGELFF
-	TRBV20-1	few	TRBJ1-6	TGCAGTGCTAGAGATCCCAGGGACTCACCCCTCCACTTT	CSARDPRDSPLHF
TRBD2	TRBV6-6	few	TRBJ2-5	TGTGCCAGCACCGCCCTAGCGGCGGCTGGTACCCAGTACTTC	CASTALAAAGTQYF
TRBD2	TRBV7-2	few	TRBJ2-2	TGTGCCAGCAGCTTAGGCGGGAGTGTTGCCGGGGAGCTGTTTTTT	CASSLGGSVAGELFF
-	TRBV28	-	TRBJ1-2	TGTGCCAGCAGTCCGTCGGGATCTGGAACCTATGGCTACACCTTC	CASSPSGSGTYGYTF
-	TRBV7-2	-	TRBJ2-5	TGTGCCAGCAGCCTGAGCGGGTTAAGACCCCAAGAGACCCAGTACTTC	CASSLSGLRPQETQYF
-	TRBV7-3	many	TRBJ2-3	TGTGCCAGCAGCTTAACCCCGATCCAGACAGATACGCAGTATTTT	CASSLTPIQTDTQYF
TRBD1	TRBV2	-	TRBJ1-3	TGTGCCAGCAGGACGGACAGGCCTTCTGGAAACACCATATATTTT	CASRTDRPSGNTIYF
TRBD1	TRBV29-1	few	TRBJ1-1	TGCAGCGTTGACCTACAGGGGGCGGGCACTGAAGCTTTCTTT	CSVDLQGAGTEAFF
TRBD2	TRBV20-1	-	TRBJ2-3	TGCAGTGCTAGCGGATTCGAGACTAGCGGGAGGGATAACACAGATACGCAGTATTTT	CSASGFETSGRDNTDTQYF
-	TRBV6-2/TRBV6-3	many	TRBJ1-5	TGTGCCAGCAGTGCCCTTAGTGGCAATCAGCCCCAGCATTTT	CASSALSGNQPQHF
TRBD2	TRBV18	once	TRBJ2-5	TGTGCCAGCTCACCCGAGACTAGCGGGGACGAAGAGACCCAGTACTTC	CASSPETSGDEETQYF
TRBD1	TRBV11-2	few	TRBJ2-7	TGTGCCAGCAGCGCCCGGGACAGGGGCGACGAGCAGTACTTC	CASSARDRGDEQYF
-	TRBV10-3	-	TRBJ2-5	TGTGCCATCAGTGACGAGGTTGGGCATGAGACCCAGTACTTC	CAISDEVGHETQYF
TRBD1	TRBV19	-	TRBJ1-2	TGTGCCAGTAGTATGGCCGGGACAGGGAGAGATGGCTACACCTTC	CASSMAGTGRDGYTF
TRBD2	TRBV5-5	many	TRBJ2-4	TGTGCCAGCAGCTTGGCCTCGACTAGCGGCGAGATTCAGTACTTC	CASSLASTSGEIQYF
-	TRBV29-1	few	TRBJ2-3	TGCAGCGTTGTCGGCTCGGGGAAAAGCACAGATACGCAGTATTTT	CSVVGSGKSTDTQYF
-	TRBV5-1	many	TRBJ2-3	TGCGCCAGCAGCCTCCGCCCAGAGGCCACAGATACGCAGTATTTT	CASSLRPEATDTQYF
TRBD1	TRBV29-1	-	TRBJ2-1	TGCAGCTTCCGCGGGACAGGGGCTTCCGATGAGCAGTTCTTC	CSFRGTGASDEQFF
-	TRBV29-1	-	TRBJ1-2	TGCAGCGTACCGGGAGGGGAAGGGTACTATGGCTACACCTTC	CSVPGGEGYYGYTF
TRBD1	TRBV19	-	TRBJ1-5	TGTGCCAGTAGTACCCGACAGGGGTCCAATCAGCCCCAGCATTTT	CASSTRQGSNQPQHF
-	TRBV7-2	many	TRBJ2-4	TGTGCCAGCAAGAAGGAGCAGGGTAAAAACATTCAGTACTTC	CASKKEQGKNIQYF
TRBD1	TRBV20-1	-	TRBJ1-5	TGCAGTGCTAGAGATGGGACAGGGGGCCGACAGCCCCAGCATTTT	CSARDGTGGRQPQHF
-	TRBV5-6	-	TRBJ2-6	TGTGCCAGCAGCTTAATCGAGCTCTCTGGGGCCAACGTCCTGACTTTC	CASSLIELSGANVLTF
-	TRBV28	many	TRBJ1-5	TGTGCCAGCAGTTTAATCCACGTAAATTATCAGCCCCAGCATTTT	CASSLIHVNYQPQHF
-	TRBV28	-	TRBJ1-6	TGTGCCAGCAGTTCTCTCGTGGGGGTCTCACCCCTCCACTTT	CASSSLVGVSPLHF
-	TRBV11-1	few	TRBJ2-1	TGTGCCAGCGCTAGCCCTAGGCGGGGGCGTCCCACCTACAATGAGCAGTTCTTC	CASASPRRGRPTYNEQFF
-	TRBV12-3/TRBV12-4	few	TRBJ2-7	TGTGCCAGCAGTTTAGGGCGGGATCCCGGCGAGCAGTACTTC	CASSLGRDPGEQYF
-	TRBV5-1	once	TRBJ2-5	TGCGCCAGCAGCTTTGAGGGAAAAGAGACCCAGTACTTC	CASSFEGKETQYF
TRBD2	TRBV20-1	few	TRBJ2-1	TGCAGTGCTAGTCGGCCTAGCGGGAGGGAATCCTACAATGAGCAGTTCTTC	CSASRPSGRESYNEQFF
-	TRBV6-1	few	TRBJ1-1	TGTGCCAGCAGTGAAGGAACAGCGAGGGTGAACACTGAAGCTTTCTTT	CASSEGTARVNTEAFF
-	TRBV7-4	-	TRBJ2-1	TGTGCCAGCAGCTTAGTGGGACTGGGCAATGAGCAGTTCTTC	CASSLVGLGNEQFF
-	TRBV20-1	-	TRBJ1-5	TGCAGTGCTAATGGGCTTTGGAGCAATCAGCCCCAGCATTTT	CSANGLWSNQPQHF
-	TRBV29-1	-	TRBJ2-6	TGCAGCGTTGAAGACGGGGAAGGAGCTGGGGCCAACGTCCTGACTTTC	CSVEDGEGAGANVLTF
TRBD1	TRBV11-2	few	TRBJ2-1	TGTGCCAGCAGCTTAGGGGGACAGGTGGTTGAGCAGTTCTTC	CASSLGGQVVEQFF
TRBD1	TRBV6-1	-	TRBJ1-4	TGTGCCAGCAGGACGGGACAGCCCTTTAGGACTAATGAAAAACTGTTTTTT	CASRTGQPFRTNEKLFF
-	TRBV12-5	few	TRBJ2-7	TGTGCTAGTGGTAACCGGGACCGCTCCTACGAGCAGTACTTC	CASGNRDRSYEQYF
-	TRBV9	-	TRBJ1-4	TGTGCCAGCAGCGTAGACCAGGGGCCTAATGAAAAACTGTTTTTT	CASSVDQGPNEKLFF
-	TRBV20-1	few	TRBJ1-1	TGCAGTGCTAGACCTACAGGGCCGTCTGAAGCTTTCTTT	CSARPTGPSEAFF
-	TRBV7-3	-	TRBJ1-1	TGTGCCAGCAGCTTTAGGGCTCGGGACACTGAAGCTTTCTTT	CASSFRARDTEAFF
TRBD1	TRBV7-8	many	TRBJ2-7	TGTGCCAGCAGCGGGGGACAGGGGGGCGGAGAGGAGCAGTACTTC	CASSGGQGGGEEQYF
TRBD2	TRBV6-2/TRBV6-3	-	TRBJ2-1	TGTGCCAGCAGTTGGGGACTAGCCAATGAGCAGTTCTTC	CASSWGLANEQFF
-	TRBV10-2	few	TRBJ2-5	TGCGCCAGCACGGGGAGGCGCCAAGAGACCCAGTACTTC	CASTGRRQETQYF